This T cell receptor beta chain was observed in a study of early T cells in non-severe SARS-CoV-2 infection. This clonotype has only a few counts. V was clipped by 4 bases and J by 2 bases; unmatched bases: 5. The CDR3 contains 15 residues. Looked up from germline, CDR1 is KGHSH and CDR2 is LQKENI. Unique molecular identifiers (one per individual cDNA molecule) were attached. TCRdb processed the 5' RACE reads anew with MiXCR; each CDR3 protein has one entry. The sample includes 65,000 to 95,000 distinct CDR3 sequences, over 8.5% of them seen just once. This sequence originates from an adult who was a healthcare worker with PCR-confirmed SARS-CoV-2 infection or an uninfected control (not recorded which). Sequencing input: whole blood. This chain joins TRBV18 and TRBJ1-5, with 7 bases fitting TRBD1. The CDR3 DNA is TGTGCCAGCTCACAACAGGGGCACGGCAATCAGCCCCAGCATTTT. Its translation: CASSQQGHGNQPQHF. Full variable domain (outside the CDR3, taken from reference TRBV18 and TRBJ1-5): NAGVMQNPRHLVRRRGQEARLRCSPMKGHSHVYWYRQLPEEGLKFMVYLQKENIIDESGMPKERFSAEFPKEGPSILRIQQVVRGDSAAYFCASSQQGHGNQPQHFGDGTRLSIL.